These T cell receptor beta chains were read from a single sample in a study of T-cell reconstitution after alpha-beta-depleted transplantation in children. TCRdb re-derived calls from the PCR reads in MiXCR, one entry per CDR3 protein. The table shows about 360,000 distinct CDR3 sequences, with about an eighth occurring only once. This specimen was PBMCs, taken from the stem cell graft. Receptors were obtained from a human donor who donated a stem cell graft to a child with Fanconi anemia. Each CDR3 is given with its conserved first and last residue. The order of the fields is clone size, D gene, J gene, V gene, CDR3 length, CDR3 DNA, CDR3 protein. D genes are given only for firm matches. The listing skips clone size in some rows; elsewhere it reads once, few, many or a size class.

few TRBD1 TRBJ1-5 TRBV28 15 TGTGCCAGCACCAAAGGGACAGTAAGCAATCAGCCCCAGCATTTT CASTKGTVSNQPQHF
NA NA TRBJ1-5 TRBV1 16 TGCACCAGCAGCCAAAATCCACGAGAGAGCAATCAGCCCCAGCATTTT CTSSQNPRESNQPQHF
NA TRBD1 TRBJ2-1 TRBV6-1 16 TGTGCCAGCAGTGTGTTAGGGCAGGGGGCTTACAATGAGCAGTTCTTC CASSVLGQGAYNEQFF
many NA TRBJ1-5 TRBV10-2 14 TGCGCCAGCAGTGAGTCGAATTTCAACCAGCCCCAGCATTTT CASSESNFNQPQHF
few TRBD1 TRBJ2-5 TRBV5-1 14 TGCGCCAGTAGAACACAGGGGGCAGGGGAGACCCAGTACTTC CASRTQGAGETQYF
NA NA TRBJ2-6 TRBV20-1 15 TGCAGTGCTAGTACGAGCCCCCTTGGGGCCAACGTCCTGACTTTC CSASTSPLGANVLTF
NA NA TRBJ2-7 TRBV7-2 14 TGTGCCAGCAGCCACAGGCAGGGAGCGGGCGAGCAGTACTTC CASSHRQGAGEQYF
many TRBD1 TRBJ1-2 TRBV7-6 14 TGTGCCAGCAGCCCGACAGGGGGCAGCTATGGCTACACCTTC CASSPTGGSYGYTF
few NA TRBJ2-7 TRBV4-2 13 TGTGCCAGCAGCACTGGACAGTTCAACGAGCAGTACTTC CASSTGQFNEQYF
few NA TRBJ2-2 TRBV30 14 TGTGCCTGGAGTGTCATCACGGGGACCGGGGAGCTGTTTTTT CAWSVITGTGELFF
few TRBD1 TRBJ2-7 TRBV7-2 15 TGTGCCAGCAGCTTAATGGGACAGGGTTTATACGAGCAGTACTTC CASSLMGQGLYEQYF
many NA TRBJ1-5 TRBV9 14 TGTGCCAGCAGCGTAGGGGCAGGCAACGAGCCCCAGCATTTT CASSVGAGNEPQHF
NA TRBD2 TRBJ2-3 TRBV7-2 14 TGTGCCAGCAGCCGGGGACTATTAAGAGATACGCAGTATTTT CASSRGLLRDTQYF
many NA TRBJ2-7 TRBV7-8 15 TGTGCCAGCAGCTTACATGCAGGAGCCTCCTACGAGCAGTACTTC CASSLHAGASYEQYF
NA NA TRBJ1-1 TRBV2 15 TGTGCCAGCACCTACACGCGGACAGAGGGCACTGAAGCTTTCTTT CASTYTRTEGTEAFF
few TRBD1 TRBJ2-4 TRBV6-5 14 TGTGCCAGCAGTACTCCCGGGACAGGGAGTATTCAGTACTTC CASSTPGTGSIQYF
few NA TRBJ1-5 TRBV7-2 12 TGTGCCAGCGGTCTCCCGAATCAGCCCCAGCATTTT CASGLPNQPQHF
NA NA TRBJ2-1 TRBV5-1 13 TGCGCCAGCAGCCAGACCCCAGGGGAAGAGCAGTTCTTC CASSQTPGEEQFF
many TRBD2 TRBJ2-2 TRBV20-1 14 TGCAGTGCGTTACTAGCGGTGAACACCGGGGAGCTGTTTTTT CSALLAVNTGELFF
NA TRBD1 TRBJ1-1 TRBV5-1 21 TGCGCCAGCAGCCTACGGCCGGGACAGGAGCAAGTACCTACCTTGAACACTGAAGCTTTCTTT CASSLRPGQEQVPTLNTEAFF
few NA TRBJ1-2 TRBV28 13 TGTGCCAGCAGTCGGGTCGCGGGCTATGGCTACACCTTC CASSRVAGYGYTF
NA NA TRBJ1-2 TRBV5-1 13 TGCGCCAGCAGCTTGAAGGACTCCTATGGCTACACCTTC CASSLKDSYGYTF
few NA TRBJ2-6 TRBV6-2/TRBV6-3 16 TGTGCCAGCAGTTTAGAGGCCCACTCTGGGGCCAACGTCCTGACTTTC CASSLEAHSGANVLTF
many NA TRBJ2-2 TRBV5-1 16 TGCGCCAGCAGCTTGATGACGGGGCCCGTCACCGGGGAGCTGTTTTTT CASSLMTGPVTGELFF
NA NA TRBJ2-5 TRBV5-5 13 TGTGCCAGCAGCTTCCGACCAGAAGAGACCCAGTACTTC CASSFRPEETQYF
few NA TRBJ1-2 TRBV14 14 TGTGCCAGCAGCCAAGAGGTTTCCGGGTATGGCTACACCTTC CASSQEVSGYGYTF
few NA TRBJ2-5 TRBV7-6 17 TGTGCCAGCAGCTTACAAACTAGTCCGCTTGGGGGGGAGACCCAGTACTTC CASSLQTSPLGGETQYF